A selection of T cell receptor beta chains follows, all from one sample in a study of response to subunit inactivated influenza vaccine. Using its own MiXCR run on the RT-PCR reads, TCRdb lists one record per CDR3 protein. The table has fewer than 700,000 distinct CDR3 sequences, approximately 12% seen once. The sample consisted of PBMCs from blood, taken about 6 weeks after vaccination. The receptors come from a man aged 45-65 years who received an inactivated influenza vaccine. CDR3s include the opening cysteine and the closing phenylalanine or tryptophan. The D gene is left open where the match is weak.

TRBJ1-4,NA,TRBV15,CATSPERVANEKLFF
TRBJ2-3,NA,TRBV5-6,CASSLPGLRTDTQYF
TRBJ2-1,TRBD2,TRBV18,CASSVAGRNEQFF
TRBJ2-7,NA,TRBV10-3,CAISKRGATYEQYF
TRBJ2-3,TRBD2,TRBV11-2,CASSRGTSGGARADTQYF
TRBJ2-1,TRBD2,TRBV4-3,CASSQDWGLAIYNEQFF
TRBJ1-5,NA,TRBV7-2,CASSAPNQPQHF
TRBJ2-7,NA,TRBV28,CASSWDVGAYEQYF
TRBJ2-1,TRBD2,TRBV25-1,CASSEPGLAGVYNEQFF
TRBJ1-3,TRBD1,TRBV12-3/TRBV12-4,CASSLWGDSSGNTIYF
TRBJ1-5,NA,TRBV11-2,CASSLWASGAGSNQPQHF
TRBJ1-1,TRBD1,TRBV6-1,CASSAQGARDEAFF
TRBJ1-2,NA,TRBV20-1,CSAGLGQAANYGYTF
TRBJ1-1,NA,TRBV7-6,CASSSREPNTEAFF
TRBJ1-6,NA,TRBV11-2,CASSLDRWENSPLHF
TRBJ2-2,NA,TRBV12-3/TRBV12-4,CASSHSPLGTGELFF
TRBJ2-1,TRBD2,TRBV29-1,CSVTSGSLPYNEQFF
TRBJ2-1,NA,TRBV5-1,CASSLEWGEQFF
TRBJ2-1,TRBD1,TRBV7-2,CASSQGTVNNEQFF
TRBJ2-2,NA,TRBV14,CASSQVLGYTGELFF
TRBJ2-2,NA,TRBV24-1,CATSDFRRNTGELFF
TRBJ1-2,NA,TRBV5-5,CASSSMGHSNYGYTF
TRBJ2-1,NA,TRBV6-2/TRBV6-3,CASSYGSSYNEQFF
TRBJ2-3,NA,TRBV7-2,CASSYFTDTQYF
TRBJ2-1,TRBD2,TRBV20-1,CSARTFSGSRYNEQFF
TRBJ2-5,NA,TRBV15,CATSRDRGNSGRQYF
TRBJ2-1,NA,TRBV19,CASSMGGTGPYNEQFF
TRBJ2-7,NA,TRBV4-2,CASSPRRGDEQYF
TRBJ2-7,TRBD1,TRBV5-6,CASSLVQGAIYEQYF
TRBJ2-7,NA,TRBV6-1,CASSGSGPYEQYF
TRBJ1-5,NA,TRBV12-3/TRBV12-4,CASNDGGRIQPQHF
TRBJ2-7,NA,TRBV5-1,CASRQGPVSYEQYF
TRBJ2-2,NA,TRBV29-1,CSASGSGTTGELFF
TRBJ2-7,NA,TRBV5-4,CATGGPYEQYF
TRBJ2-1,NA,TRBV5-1,CASSSPRDAYNEQFF
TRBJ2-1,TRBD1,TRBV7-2,CASSWKTGVGYNEQFF
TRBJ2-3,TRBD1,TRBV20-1,CSARAAYRGSTDTQYF
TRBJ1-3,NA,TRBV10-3,CAISDGTSSGNTIYF
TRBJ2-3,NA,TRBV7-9,CASSTPFMATQDTQYF
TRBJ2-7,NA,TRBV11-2,CASSPQVGVYEQYF
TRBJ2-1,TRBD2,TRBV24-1,CATSGSLAGSYNEQFF
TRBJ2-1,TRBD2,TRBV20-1,CSARGGGYNNEQFF